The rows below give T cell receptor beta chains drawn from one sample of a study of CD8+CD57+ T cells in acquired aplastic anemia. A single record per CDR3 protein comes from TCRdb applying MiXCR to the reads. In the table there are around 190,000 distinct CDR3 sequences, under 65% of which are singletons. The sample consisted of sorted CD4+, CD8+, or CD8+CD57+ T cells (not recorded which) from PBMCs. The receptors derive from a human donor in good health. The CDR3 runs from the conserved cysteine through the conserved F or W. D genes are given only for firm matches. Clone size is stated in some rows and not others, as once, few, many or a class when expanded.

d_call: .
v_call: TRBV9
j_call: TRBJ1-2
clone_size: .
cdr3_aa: CASSASWDGYTF
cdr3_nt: TGTGCCAGCAGCGCCAGCTGGGATGGCTACACCTTC

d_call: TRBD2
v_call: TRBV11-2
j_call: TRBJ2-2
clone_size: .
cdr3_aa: CASSFNGGAITGELFF
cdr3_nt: TGTGCCAGCAGCTTCAACGGGGGGGCGATTACCGGGGAGCTGTTTTTT

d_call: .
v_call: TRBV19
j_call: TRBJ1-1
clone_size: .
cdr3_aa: CACRQTTEAFF
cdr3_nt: TGTGCTTGTCGGCAGACAACTGAAGCTTTCTTT

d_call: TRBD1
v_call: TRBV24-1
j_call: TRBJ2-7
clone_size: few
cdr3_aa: CATSGDRGHEQYF
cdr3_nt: TGTGCCACCAGCGGGGACAGGGGCCACGAGCAGTACTTC

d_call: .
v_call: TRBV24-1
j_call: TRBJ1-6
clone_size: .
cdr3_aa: CATSDGWNSPLHF
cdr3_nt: TGTGCCACCAGTGATGGGTGGAATTCACCCCTCCACTTT

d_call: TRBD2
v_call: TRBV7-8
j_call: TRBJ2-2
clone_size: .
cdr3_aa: CASSLLAGTTNTGELFF
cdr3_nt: TGTGCCAGCAGCTTACTAGCGGGGACAACGAACACCGGGGAGCTGTTTTTT

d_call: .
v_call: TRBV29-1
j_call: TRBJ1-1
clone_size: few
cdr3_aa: CSVDPTALAFF
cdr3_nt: TGCAGCGTCGACCCTACTGCCCTAGCTTTCTTT

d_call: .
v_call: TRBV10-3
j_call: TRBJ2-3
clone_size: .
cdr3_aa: CAINTGMTDTQYF
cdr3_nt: TGTGCCATCAACACAGGGATGACAGATACGCAGTATTTT

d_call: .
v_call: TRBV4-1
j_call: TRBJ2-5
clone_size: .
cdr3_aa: CASNPLVEGSYETQYF
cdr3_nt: TGCGCCAGCAACCCATTAGTGGAGGGATCCTACGAGACCCAGTACTTC

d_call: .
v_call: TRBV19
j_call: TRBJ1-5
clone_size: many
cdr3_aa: CASSAARIANQPQHF
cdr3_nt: TGTGCCAGTAGCGCAGCACGGATCGCCAATCAGCCCCAGCATTTT

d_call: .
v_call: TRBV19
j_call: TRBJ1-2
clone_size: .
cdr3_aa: CASTPFGGIVRYTF
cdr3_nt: TGTGCCAGCACTCCTTTTGGTGGGATTGTGAGATACACCTTC

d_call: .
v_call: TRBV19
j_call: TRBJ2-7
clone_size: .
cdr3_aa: CASSIEGGGYEQYF
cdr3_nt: TGTGCCAGTAGTATTGAAGGAGGTGGGTACGAGCAGTACTTC

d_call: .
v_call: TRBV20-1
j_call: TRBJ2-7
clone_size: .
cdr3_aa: CSAGRSGTYEQYF
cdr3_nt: TGCAGTGCCGGCAGGTCTGGTACCTACGAGCAGTACTTC

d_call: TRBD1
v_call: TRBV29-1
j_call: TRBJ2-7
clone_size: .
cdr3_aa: CSVPGASLEADRSKSYEQYF
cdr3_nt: TGCAGCGTACCTGGGGCCTCTCTGGAAGCGGACAGGAGCAAGTCCTACGAGCAGTACTTC

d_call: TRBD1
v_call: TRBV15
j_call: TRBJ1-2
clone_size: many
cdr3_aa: CATSNTSGGFFYGYTF
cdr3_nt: TGTGCCACCAGCAATACCTCAGGGGGCTTTTTCTATGGCTACACCTTC

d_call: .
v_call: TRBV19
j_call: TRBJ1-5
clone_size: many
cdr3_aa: CASSIEDAGNQPQHF
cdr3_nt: TGTGCCAGTAGTATAGAGGACGCTGGCAATCAGCCCCAGCATTTT

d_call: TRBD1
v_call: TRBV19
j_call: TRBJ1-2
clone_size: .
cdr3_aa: CASSRTGPAGYTF
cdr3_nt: TGTGCCAGTAGTAGGACAGGGCCGGCTGGCTACACCTTC

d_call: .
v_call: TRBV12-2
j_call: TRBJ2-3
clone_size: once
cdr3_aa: CASRFDDGVVTDTQYF
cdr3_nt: TGTGCAAGTCGCTTCGACGACGGAGTGGTCACAGATACGCAGTATTTT

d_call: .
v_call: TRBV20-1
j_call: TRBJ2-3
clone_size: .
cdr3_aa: CSARRGTDTQYF
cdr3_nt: TGCAGTGCTAGGCGGGGCACAGATACGCAGTATTTT

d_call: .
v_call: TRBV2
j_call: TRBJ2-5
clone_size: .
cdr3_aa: CASNRMMQTQYF
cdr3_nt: TGTGCCAGCAACAGAATGATGCAGACCCAGTACTTC

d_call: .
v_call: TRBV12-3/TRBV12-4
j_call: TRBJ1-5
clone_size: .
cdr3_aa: CASSSGLAGNQPQHF
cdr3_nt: TGTGCCAGCAGTTCGGGGTTGGCAGGGAATCAGCCCCAGCATTTT

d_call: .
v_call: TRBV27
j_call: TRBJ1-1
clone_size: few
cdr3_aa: CASLRGVGTEAFF
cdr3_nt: TGTGCCAGCCTCCGGGGGGTTGGCACTGAAGCTTTCTTT

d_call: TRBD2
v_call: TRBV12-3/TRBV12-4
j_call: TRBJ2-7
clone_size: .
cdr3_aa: CASRPSGGSYEQYF
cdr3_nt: TGTGCCAGCAGACCTAGCGGGGGCTCCTACGAGCAGTACTTC

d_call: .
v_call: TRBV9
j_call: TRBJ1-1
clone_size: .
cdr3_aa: CASSLGLRGGTEAFF
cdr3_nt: TGTGCCAGCAGCTTAGGCCTTAGGGGGGGCACTGAAGCTTTCTTT

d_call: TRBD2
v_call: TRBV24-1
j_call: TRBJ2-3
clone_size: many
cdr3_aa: CATSDLPLLAGVGTDTQYF
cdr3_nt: TGTGCCACCAGTGATTTGCCCCTACTAGCGGGAGTAGGCACAGATACGCAGTATTTT

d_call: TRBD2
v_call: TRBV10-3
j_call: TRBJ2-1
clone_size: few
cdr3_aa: CAISETKTSGKEQFF
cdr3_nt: TGTGCCATCAGTGAGACCAAGACTAGCGGGAAAGAGCAGTTCTTC

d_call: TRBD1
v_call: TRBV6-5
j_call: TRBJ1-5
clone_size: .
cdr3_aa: CASRRTGSGPQHF
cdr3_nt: TGTGCCAGCAGACGGACAGGGTCGGGCCCCCAGCATTTT

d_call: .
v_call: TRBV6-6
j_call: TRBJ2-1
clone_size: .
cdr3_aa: CASSADRIYNEQFF
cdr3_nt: TGTGCCAGCAGCGCAGACAGGATCTACAATGAGCAGTTCTTC

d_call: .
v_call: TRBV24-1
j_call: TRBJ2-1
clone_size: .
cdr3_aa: CATSDFRAYSYNEQFF
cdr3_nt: TGTGCCACCAGTGATTTCCGGGCCTACTCCTACAATGAGCAGTTCTTC

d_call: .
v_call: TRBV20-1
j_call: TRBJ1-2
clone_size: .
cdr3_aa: CSARLAPLGTLGGYTF
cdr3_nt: TGCAGTGCTAGACTTGCACCCCTCGGGACACTTGGGGGCTACACCTTC

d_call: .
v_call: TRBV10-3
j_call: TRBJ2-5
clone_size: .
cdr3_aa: CAISEEVGCEQLF
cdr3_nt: TGTGCCATCAGTGAGGAAGTGGGGTGTGAGCAGCTCTTC

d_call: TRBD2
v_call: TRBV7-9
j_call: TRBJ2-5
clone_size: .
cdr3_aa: CASGSTSASGETQYF
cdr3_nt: TGTGCTAGCGGCTCGACTAGCGCGTCGGGGGAGACCCAGTACTTC

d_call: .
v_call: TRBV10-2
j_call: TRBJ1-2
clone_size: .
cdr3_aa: CASSESDGGYGYTF
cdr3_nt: TGCGCCAGCAGTGAGTCGGATGGGGGCTATGGCTACACCTTC

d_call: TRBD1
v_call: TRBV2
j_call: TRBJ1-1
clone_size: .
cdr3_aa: CASGTGMENTEAFF
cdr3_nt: TGTGCCAGCGGGACAGGGATGGAGAACACTGAAGCTTTCTTT

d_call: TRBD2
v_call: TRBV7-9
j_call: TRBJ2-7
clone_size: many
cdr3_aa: CASSLVGSGTTYEQYF
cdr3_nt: TGTGCCAGCAGCTTAGTTGGGAGCGGGACGACCTACGAGCAGTACTTC

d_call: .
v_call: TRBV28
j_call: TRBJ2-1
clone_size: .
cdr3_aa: CASSFESNEQFF
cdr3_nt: TGTGCCAGCAGTTTTGAGAGCAATGAGCAGTTCTTC

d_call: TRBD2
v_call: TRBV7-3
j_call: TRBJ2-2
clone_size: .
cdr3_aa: CASSFSGAIGELFF
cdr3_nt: TGTGCCAGCAGCTTTAGCGGGGCGATCGGGGAGCTGTTTTTT

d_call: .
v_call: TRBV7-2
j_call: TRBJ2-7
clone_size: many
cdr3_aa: CASSFSRFTYEQYF
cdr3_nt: TGTGCCAGCAGCTTTAGTCGGTTCACCTACGAGCAGTACTTC

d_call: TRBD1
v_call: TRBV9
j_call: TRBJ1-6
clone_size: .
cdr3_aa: CASSVDGTEVSPLHF
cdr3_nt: TGTGCCAGCAGCGTAGATGGGACAGAAGTCTCGCCCCTCCACTTT